The rows below give T cell receptor beta chains drawn from one sample of a study of shared clonotypes between healthy human individuals. Only in-frame clones appear in the TCRdb table, and some are missing; sequencing was by immunoSEQ multiplex PCR. The top ten clones hold approximately 1.8% of a sample with 600,000 to 800,000 clones, over 55% of them seen once. The specimen sequenced was memory CD4+ T cells sorted from blood. The receptors come from a woman in her twenties or thirties in good health. The CDR3 runs from the conserved cysteine through the conserved F or W. The order of the fields is D gene, clone size, J gene, V gene, CDR3 protein, CDR3 DNA. A D gene is named only where the DNA matches it firmly. Size is omitted from some rows. Given values are once, few, many or a class for expanded clones.

d_gene: .; abundance: once; j_gene: TRBJ2-5; v_gene: TRBV28; CDR3aa: CASSPGRIEGETQYF; CDR3nt: TGTGCCAGCAGTCCCGGGAGAATCGAAGGAGAGACCCAGTACTTC
d_gene: .; abundance: .; j_gene: TRBJ1-1; v_gene: TRBV7-9; CDR3aa: CASSLGGFNTEAFF; CDR3nt: TGTGCCAGCAGCTTAGGAGGGTTTAACACTGAAGCTTTCTTT
d_gene: TRBD2; abundance: .; j_gene: TRBJ2-1; v_gene: TRBV7-3; CDR3aa: CASSPQTSGGLEQFF; CDR3nt: TGTGCCAGCAGCCCACAGACTAGCGGGGGCCTAGAGCAGTTCTTC
d_gene: TRBD2; abundance: .; j_gene: TRBJ2-1; v_gene: TRBV7-2; CDR3aa: CASSLPPGTTYNEQFF; CDR3nt: TGTGCCAGCAGCTTACCACCCGGGACTACCTACAATGAGCAGTTCTTC
d_gene: TRBD1; abundance: .; j_gene: TRBJ2-5; v_gene: TRBV5-1; CDR3aa: CASSAGGTGGQTQYF; CDR3nt: TGCGCCAGCAGTGCCGGCGGGACAGGAGGGCAGACCCAGTACTTC
d_gene: .; abundance: .; j_gene: TRBJ1-3; v_gene: TRBV7-9; CDR3aa: CASSRDGNTIYF; CDR3nt: TGTGCCAGCAGCAGGGATGGAAACACCATATATTTT
d_gene: .; abundance: .; j_gene: TRBJ2-5; v_gene: TRBV4-1; CDR3aa: CASSHSLSGRGRWETQYF; CDR3nt: TGCGCCAGCAGCCACTCTTTATCGGGGAGGGGGCGGTGGGAGACCCAGTACTTC
d_gene: TRBD1; abundance: .; j_gene: TRBJ2-5; v_gene: TRBV5-1; CDR3aa: CASSLVQGAIETQYF; CDR3nt: TGCGCCAGCAGCTTGGTACAGGGGGCTATAGAGACCCAGTACTTC
d_gene: .; abundance: .; j_gene: TRBJ2-7; v_gene: TRBV5-1; CDR3aa: CASVLAPGAYEQYF; CDR3nt: TGCGCCAGCGTACTCGCACCCGGTGCCTACGAGCAGTACTTC
d_gene: TRBD1; abundance: .; j_gene: TRBJ1-2; v_gene: TRBV30; CDR3aa: CACLRGLTYGYTF; CDR3nt: TGTGCCTGTCTCAGGGGGCTCACCTATGGCTACACCTTC
d_gene: .; abundance: few; j_gene: TRBJ1-1; v_gene: TRBV2; CDR3aa: CASSVVQNTEAFF; CDR3nt: TGTGCCAGCAGTGTGGTCCAGAACACTGAAGCTTTCTTT
d_gene: .; abundance: .; j_gene: TRBJ2-7; v_gene: TRBV6-1; CDR3aa: CASSEPSWPYEQYF; CDR3nt: TGTGCCAGCAGTGAACCCTCCTGGCCCTACGAGCAGTACTTC
d_gene: TRBD2; abundance: .; j_gene: TRBJ2-1; v_gene: TRBV14; CDR3aa: CASSQDPGRIHNEQFF; CDR3nt: TGTGCCAGCAGCCAAGATCCCGGGAGGATCCACAATGAGCAGTTCTTC
d_gene: .; abundance: .; j_gene: TRBJ2-1; v_gene: TRBV6-6; CDR3aa: CASSGLDFVRNEQFF; CDR3nt: TGTGCCAGCAGCGGACTGGACTTTGTTAGGAATGAGCAGTTCTTC
d_gene: .; abundance: few; j_gene: TRBJ2-7; v_gene: TRBV7-2; CDR3aa: CASSLGAGYEQYF; CDR3nt: TGTGCCAGCAGCTTAGGGGCGGGGTACGAGCAGTACTTC
d_gene: TRBD1; abundance: .; j_gene: TRBJ2-7; v_gene: TRBV7-9; CDR3aa: CASSPGTGEIHEQYF; CDR3nt: TGTGCCAGCAGCCCGGGGACAGGGGAAATCCACGAGCAGTACTTC
d_gene: .; abundance: .; j_gene: TRBJ2-5; v_gene: TRBV28; CDR3aa: CASSPPGGAETQYF; CDR3nt: TGTGCCAGCAGTCCTCCAGGAGGGGCGGAGACCCAGTACTTC
d_gene: TRBD1; abundance: .; j_gene: TRBJ2-3; v_gene: TRBV2; CDR3aa: CASKTGASDTQYF; CDR3nt: TGTGCCAGCAAGACAGGGGCCTCGGATACGCAGTATTTT
d_gene: .; abundance: .; j_gene: TRBJ2-6; v_gene: TRBV4-1; CDR3aa: CASSHPGAQVSGANVLTF; CDR3nt: TGCGCCAGCAGCCACCCAGGGGCCCAAGTCTCTGGGGCCAACGTCCTGACTTTC
d_gene: .; abundance: few; j_gene: TRBJ1-1; v_gene: TRBV5-1; CDR3aa: CASSLARGMNTEAFF; CDR3nt: TGCGCCAGCAGCTTGGCGAGGGGGATGAACACTGAAGCTTTCTTT
d_gene: .; abundance: .; j_gene: TRBJ2-2; v_gene: TRBV5-6; CDR3aa: CASSLRGLGTGELFF; CDR3nt: TGTGCCAGCAGCTTGCGGGGGCTAGGCACCGGGGAGCTGTTTTTT
d_gene: TRBD1; abundance: .; j_gene: TRBJ2-6; v_gene: TRBV18; CDR3aa: CASSPGGTGRGSGANVLTF; CDR3nt: TGTGCCAGCTCACCAGGTGGGACAGGGAGAGGGTCTGGGGCCAACGTCCTGACTTTC
d_gene: .; abundance: .; j_gene: TRBJ2-7; v_gene: TRBV14; CDR3aa: CASSQVWGGYEQYF; CDR3nt: TGTGCCAGCAGCCAAGTGTGGGGTGGCTACGAGCAGTACTTC
d_gene: .; abundance: .; j_gene: TRBJ1-1; v_gene: TRBV7-3; CDR3aa: CASSPRGHNTEAFF; CDR3nt: TGTGCCAGCAGCCCAAGGGGCCACAACACTGAAGCTTTCTTT
d_gene: .; abundance: few; j_gene: TRBJ1-5; v_gene: TRBV28; CDR3aa: CAAQAFGDQPQHF; CDR3nt: TGTGCCGCCCAAGCGTTCGGGGATCAGCCCCAGCATTTT
d_gene: .; abundance: .; j_gene: TRBJ1-6; v_gene: TRBV11-2; CDR3aa: CASSLDSYNSPLHF; CDR3nt: TGTGCCAGCAGCTTAGATTCGTATAATTCACCCCTCCACTTT
d_gene: .; abundance: .; j_gene: TRBJ2-6; v_gene: TRBV27; CDR3aa: CASSLLSGANVLTF; CDR3nt: TGTGCCAGCAGTTTACTCTCTGGGGCCAACGTCCTGACTTTC
d_gene: TRBD2; abundance: .; j_gene: TRBJ2-3; v_gene: TRBV28; CDR3aa: CATRAGGAQYF; CDR3nt: TGTGCCACGAGGGCGGGGGGGGCACAGTATTTT
d_gene: TRBD2; abundance: .; j_gene: TRBJ2-7; v_gene: TRBV5-5; CDR3aa: CASSFLAAPYEQYF; CDR3nt: TGTGCCAGCAGCTTTCTAGCGGCCCCCTACGAGCAGTACTTC
d_gene: .; abundance: .; j_gene: TRBJ1-4; v_gene: TRBV28; CDR3aa: CASSSPSVGEEKLFF; CDR3nt: TGTGCCAGCAGTAGCCCGAGCGTTGGGGAAGAAAAACTGTTTTTT
d_gene: .; abundance: .; j_gene: TRBJ2-1; v_gene: TRBV30; CDR3aa: CAWKVEGRYNEQFF; CDR3nt: TGTGCCTGGAAGGTGGAGGGGCGATACAATGAGCAGTTCTTC
d_gene: TRBD2; abundance: .; j_gene: TRBJ2-3; v_gene: TRBV2; CDR3aa: CASLSGGSADTQYF; CDR3nt: TGTGCCAGCCTGAGTGGCGGGAGCGCAGATACGCAGTATTTT
d_gene: .; abundance: .; j_gene: TRBJ2-2; v_gene: TRBV5-1; CDR3aa: CASSPGSSTGELFF; CDR3nt: TGCGCCAGCAGTCCGGGCTCGAGCACCGGGGAGCTGTTTTTT
d_gene: TRBD1; abundance: once; j_gene: TRBJ2-6; v_gene: TRBV4-2; CDR3aa: CASSQSDRSGANVLTF; CDR3nt: TGTGCCAGCAGCCAATCGGACAGGTCTGGGGCCAACGTCCTGACTTTC
d_gene: TRBD1; abundance: .; j_gene: TRBJ1-1; v_gene: TRBV7-8; CDR3aa: CASSLGQGFTEAFF; CDR3nt: TGTGCCAGCAGCTTGGGACAGGGGTTCACTGAAGCTTTCTTT
d_gene: TRBD2; abundance: .; j_gene: TRBJ2-1; v_gene: TRBV18; CDR3aa: CASPSAKAGGPNEQFF; CDR3nt: TGTGCCAGCCCGTCGGCAAAGGCGGGAGGGCCCAATGAGCAGTTCTTC
d_gene: .; abundance: .; j_gene: TRBJ1-5; v_gene: TRBV11-3; CDR3aa: CASSPAVGGRPQHF; CDR3nt: TGTGCCAGCAGTCCCGCGGTCGGGGGACGGCCCCAGCATTTT
d_gene: .; abundance: once; j_gene: TRBJ2-7; v_gene: TRBV18; CDR3aa: CASSPRLGDSSYEQYF; CDR3nt: TGTGCCAGCTCACCGAGACTAGGGGACAGCTCCTACGAGCAGTACTTC
d_gene: .; abundance: .; j_gene: TRBJ1-4; v_gene: TRBV6-6; CDR3aa: CASSYAALRNEKLFF; CDR3nt: TGTGCCAGCAGTTACGCGGCTCTACGGAACGAAAAACTGTTTTTT